Below, 24 T cell receptor beta chains from the same sample are listed, as sequenced in a study of T-cell memory formation after mild COVID-19. From the 5' RACE reads, TCRdb called clonotypes with MiXCR, one entry per CDR3 protein. The profile shows 530,000 or so distinct CDR3 sequences, 17% of them singletons. The sample comprised PBMCs or a T cell subset sorted from them (not recorded which). The source of these receptors is an adult woman who had mild COVID-19 (a few samples of this study predate the infection). Cell type and time point are not known.

As DNA, the CDR3 is TGCGCCAGCAGAGTAGGGGGCGGCCAAGAGACCCAGTACTTC. Its protein product is CASRVGGGQETQYF. The chain recombines TRBV10-2 with TRBJ2-5; 7 bases align to TRBD1. The CDR3 has 14 amino acids. J lost 1 base, V lost 6 bases, and 5 bases had no gene match. CDR1 is WSHSY, CDR2 SAAADI, per germline.

This clonotype was counted a few times. The CDR3 bases are TGTGCCAGCAGCGGTACAGACAGGGGTCCCTACGAGCAGTACTTC. Protein product: CASSGTDRGPYEQYF. The rearrangement links TRBV7-9 to TRBJ2-7, with 8 bases matching TRBD1. V shed 5 bases, J shed 2 bases, and the junction held 8 bases outside the gene matches. The CDR3 runs 15 residues. Per germline, CDR1 SEHNR and CDR2 FQNEAQ (reference sequence).

This clonotype was seen more than once but under ten times. The rearrangement uses TRBV5-4 and TRBJ2-5; the D is unclear. Germline CDR1 SGHNT, CDR2 YYREEE (reference sequence). The CDR3 totals 13 residues. V lost 5 bases, J lost 5 bases, and 13 bases lay in between. The CDR3 reads CASRHSTGETQYF. In DNA, the CDR3 is TGTGCCAGCAGGCACAGCACGGGCGAGACCCAGTACTTC.

The genes are TRBV15 and TRBJ2-3; TRBD2 matches 8 bases. The J segment lost 0 bases and the V segment lost 2 bases, leaving 1 base of the junction unmatched. Germline CDR1 reads LNHNV; CDR2 reads YYDKDF (reference sequence). This CDR3 has 15 amino acids. CDR3 sequence (DNA): TGTGCCACCAGCAGACTAGCGGGTAGCACAGATACGCAGTATTTT. This sequence encodes CATSRLAGSTDTQYF.

This clonotype was observed a handful of times. The V call is TRBV27, the J call TRBJ2-7; a possible D gene is TRBD2 (6 bases). The CDR3 sequence is 19 residues long. V shed 0 bases and J shed 2 bases, with 23 bases lying between them. The V gene's germline CDR1 is MNHEY and CDR2 SMNVEV (reference sequence). The CDR3 region is CASSLSLGLHRGGAYEQYF. The CDR3, as DNA: TGTGCCAGCAGTTTATCTTTAGGGCTCCACCGGGGAGGTGCCTACGAGCAGTACTTC.

The chain carries TRBV11-2 and TRBJ1-2; D remains ambiguous. Deletions cut 0 bases from V and 4 bases from J, with 12 bases between. CDR1 is SGHAT, CDR2 FQNNGV, per germline. This CDR3 region has 15 residues. The CDR3 region has the DNA TGTGCCAGCAGCTTAGATCTTGGGGAAGGCTATGGCTACACCTTC. Encoded protein: CASSLDLGEGYGYTF.

This clonotype was observed a handful of times. This chain links TRBV5-1 with TRBJ1-1; 7 nucleotides agree with TRBD1. V lost 5 bases, J lost 1 base, and 8 bases stayed unmatched. The CDR3 length is 15 residues. The germline V gene encodes CDR1 SGHRS and CDR2 YFSETQ. The CDR3 nucleotides are TGCGCCAGCAGATCCCCCGACAGGGAGAACACTGAAGCTTTCTTT. Translating gives CASRSPDRENTEAFF.

The rearrangement joins TRBV5-1 to TRBJ2-5, with 8 nucleotides matching TRBD2. Germline-derived CDR1 and CDR2 are SGHRS and YFSETQ. Germline trimming cut 5 bases from V and 5 bases from J; bases unmatched to any gene: 8. This CDR3 comprises 14 residues. The CDR3 protein is CASSERGRAETQYF. The CDR3 DNA reads TGCGCCAGCAGTGAGCGGGGGCGGGCGGAGACCCAGTACTTC. Full variable domain (rest looked up from reference TRBV5-1 and TRBJ2-5): KAGVTQTPRYLIKTRGQQVTLSCSPISGHRSVSWYQQTPGQGLQFLFEYFSETQRNKGNFPGRFSGRQFSNSRSEMNVSTLELGDSALYLCASSERGRAETQYFGPGTRLLVL.

The chain uses TRBV5-1 and TRBJ2-3, with 8 bases identical to TRBD2. This CDR3 region has 15 residues. Germline assignment: CDR1 SGHRS and CDR2 YFSETQ. V lost 0 bases to trimming and J lost 5 bases; unmatched junction nucleotides: 5. The CDR3 sequence is CASSLAGGALDTQYF. Here the CDR3 DNA reads TGCGCCAGCAGCTTGGCGGGGGGGGCCTTAGATACGCAGTATTTT.

The chain uses TRBV5-1 and TRBJ2-1, with 11 bases fitting TRBD1. This CDR3 has 19 residues. J gave up 3 bases and V 0 bases, and 11 bases lay outside the gene matches. Germline CDR1 SGHRS, CDR2 YFSETQ. DNA for the CDR3: TGCGCCAGCAGCTTGGCGTCCCGGACAGGGGGCGCTTACTACAATGAGCAGTTCTTC. This translates into CASSLASRTGGAYYNEQFF.

This chain links TRBV9 with TRBJ2-7; perhaps TRBD1 as D (6 bases). This CDR3 comprises 13 residues. Between the trimmed V and J ends, which lost 1 base and 6 bases, there was a span of 11 bases. Germline CDR1 is SGDLS and CDR2 is YYNGEE. CDR3: CASSVNRVGEQYF. In DNA, the CDR3 is TGTGCCAGCAGCGTAAACAGGGTCGGCGAGCAGTACTTC.

This chain joins TRBV14 and TRBJ2-1; 10 positions match TRBD1. This CDR3 has 17 amino acids. The V gene end was trimmed by 6 bases and the J gene end by 5 bases; junction bases not matched to a gene: 13. Germline CDR1 and CDR2: SGHDN and FVKESK. In DNA form, the CDR3 reads TGTGCCAGCAGTTATGCCGGGACAGGGGTTTTCAACAATGAGCAGTTCTTC. Protein sequence: CASSYAGTGVFNNEQFF.

This clonotype was recorded a few times. This sequence joins TRBV9 and TRBJ1-4; the D gene is possibly TRBD1 (5 bases). The CDR3 covers 16 residues. Germline V gives CDR1 SGDLS, CDR2 YYNGEE. V gave up 2 bases and J gave up 2 bases, with 13 bases separating them. This chain's CDR3 is CASSVGAIETNEKLFF. The CDR3 DNA reads as TGTGCCAGCAGCGTCGGGGCGATCGAGACTAATGAAAAACTGTTTTTT. Full variable domain (rest looked up from reference TRBV9 and TRBJ1-4): DSGVTQTPKHLITATGQRVTLRCSPRSGDLSVYWYQQSLDQGLQFLIQYYNGEERAKGNILERFSAQQFPDLHSELNLSSLELGDSALYFCASSVGAIETNEKLFFGSGTQLSVL.

Only a few counts were recorded for this clonotype. The chain links TRBV4-3 to TRBJ2-2, with 10 nucleotides matching TRBD1. The CDR3 length is 15 residues. The germline V gene encodes CDR1 LGHNA and CDR2 YSLEER. Trimming removed 2 bases from V and 6 bases from J; junction bases left unmatched: 3. The CDR3 spells CASSQLGQGAGELFF. The CDR3 DNA reads TGCGCCAGCAGCCAACTTGGACAGGGGGCCGGGGAGCTGTTTTTT.

This clonotype was counted a few times. The chain employs TRBV13 and TRBJ2-3, with TRBD2 as a possible D gene (6 bases). CDR1 is PRHDT, CDR2 FYEKMQ, per germline (reference sequence). The CDR3 length is 14 residues. V was shortened by 5 bases and J by 1 base, with 10 bases between the two germline ends. The CDR3 sequence is CASSTRLGTDTQYF. The CDR3 region has the DNA TGTGCCAGCAGCACCCGACTAGGCACAGATACGCAGTATTTT. Combining the CDR3 with reference TRBV13 and TRBJ2-3 gives the whole variable domain AAGVIQSPRHLIKEKRETATLKCYPIPRHDTVYWYQQGPGQDPQFLISFYEKMQSDKGSIPDRFSAQQFSDYHSELNMSSLELGDSALYFCASSTRLGTDTQYFGPGTRLTVL.

V usage is TRBV29-1 and J usage is TRBJ2-1; D is possibly TRBD2 (5 bases). CDR3 length: 12 residues. Germline lookup yields CDR1 SQVTM and CDR2 ANQGSEA. The CDR3 protein is CTIRRDYNEQFF. The CDR3, as DNA: TGCACCATTCGACGGGACTACAATGAGCAGTTCTTC.

The rearrangement uses TRBV3-1 and TRBJ2-3; 8 bases are shared with TRBD2. The CDR3 has 17 amino acids. Germline V CDR1 and CDR2: LGHDT, YNNKEL (reference sequence). V was clipped by 4 bases and J by 5 bases; unmatched bases: 14. Written as DNA, the CDR3 is TGTGCCAGCAGCCGCGGCTCCACAGCGGGAGTTGGAGATACGCAGTATTTT. Encoded protein: CASSRGSTAGVGDTQYF.

The rearrangement links TRBV20-1 to TRBJ1-2, with D tentatively TRBD1 (5 bases). CDR1 and CDR2 (germline): DFQATT, SNEGSKA (reference sequence). The germline V and J ends were trimmed by 1 base and 9 bases, with 9 bases remaining between them. The CDR3 loop spans 11 amino acids. CDR3 region: CSARGGSSYTF. The CDR3, as DNA: TGCAGTGCTAGAGGGGGCTCGAGCTACACCTTC.

This chain links TRBV7-6 with TRBJ2-1; 12 nucleotides align to TRBD2. Trimming took 2 bases from V and 2 from J; bases not matched to a gene: 4. Germline assignment: CDR1 SGHVS and CDR2 FNYEAQ. This CDR3 has 17 residues. CDR3 loop: CASSLYGLAGTYNEQFF. CDR3 coding DNA: TGTGCCAGCAGCTTATACGGACTAGCGGGGACCTACAATGAGCAGTTCTTC.

The table lists this clonotype with a few counts. This chain uses TRBV5-1 with TRBJ2-1; TRBD2 is a possible D gene (6 bases). The CDR3 has 15 amino acids. CDR1 and CDR2 from the germline V gene are SGHRS and YFSETQ. V lost 4 bases and J lost 5, with 16 bases in between. CDR3 DNA: TGCGCCAGCAGCCCGGGGTCGCGGAGGGACAATGAGCAGTTCTTC. Amino acids: CASSPGSRRDNEQFF.

At least ten counts were recorded for this clonotype. The chain is built from TRBV11-1 and TRBJ2-1; TRBD2 matches 7 bases. Looked up from germline, CDR1 is SGHAT and CDR2 is FQDESV (reference sequence). The V segment lost 5 bases and the J segment 6 bases; nucleotides outside the gene matches: 13. The CDR3 contains 16 residues. The CDR3 loop reads CASSPWSAGVGNEQFF. CDR3 DNA sequence: TGTGCCAGCAGCCCGTGGAGTGCGGGAGTAGGCAATGAGCAGTTCTTC.

The chain is built from TRBV4-2 and TRBJ2-4; 7 bases agree with TRBD2. The V and J ends lost 11 bases and 1 base, in that order; junction bases with no gene match: 8. Germline V gives CDR1 LGHNA, CDR2 YNFKEQ. This CDR3 contains 14 residues. CDR3 protein: CAPDLGGAKNIQYF. CDR3 coding DNA: TGTGCCCCCGACCTGGGGGGGGCCAAAAACATTCAGTACTTC.

CDR3 in DNA: TGTGCCACCAGTGATTTGCCGGGGACTAGCAGTTACAATGAGCAGTTCTTC. This sequence encodes CATSDLPGTSSYNEQFF. The V and J genes are TRBV24-1 and TRBJ2-1, with TRBD2 identical over 9 bases. Germline V lookup: CDR1 KGHDR, CDR2 SFDVKD. V shed 0 bases, J shed 4 bases, and the junction held 6 bases outside the gene matches. The CDR3 loop spans 17 amino acids.

The chain has TRBV4-1 and TRBJ2-1; D unclear. The ends were cut back, 2 bases at V and 7 bases at J, with 9 bases in the middle. CDR1 and CDR2 (germline): MGHRA, YSYEKL. The CDR3 contains 13 residues. The CDR3 protein is CASSQISANEQFF. CDR3 nucleotide sequence: TGCGCCAGCAGCCAAATTTCTGCTAATGAGCAGTTCTTC.